The entry below describes one TCR beta chain. TRB rearrangements were amplified by multiplex PCR with BIOMED2 TRB-A/B primers. TCRdb re-called the multiplex PCR reads through MiXCR, storing one row per CDR3 protein. The repertoire consists of about 15,000 distinct CDR3 sequences, with about 26% occurring once and the leading ten covering about 1.2%. Each TRB amplification used roughly 220-550 ng of genomic DNA from blood. These data are taken from a study of T and B cells in COVID-19 patients. V trimming: 8 bases; J trimming: 7 bases; junction bases outside the gene matches: 19. CDR3 length: 16 amino acids. Germline loops: CDR1 SQVTM, CDR2 ANQGSEA.

The sequenced sample consisted of blood. This receptor was taken from a human donor who had recovered from COVID-19. The V call is TRBV29-1, the J call TRBJ2-1; TRBD1 matches at 8 bases. The CDR3 nucleotides are TGCAGCTCTCCGTCAAGGGTAGACAGGGGTCAAAATGAGCAGTTCTTC. Translation: CSSPSRVDRGQNEQFF.